This TCR beta chain was found in a study of regulatory T cells in long-lasting Graves disease. V lost 6 bases, J lost 4 bases, and 12 bases lay in between. CDR3 length equals 13 residues. Germline lookup yields CDR1 MDHEN and CDR2 SYDVKM. Arm-PCR of CDR3 regions and iRepertoire HTBI primers were the basis on which TCR beta libraries were built. TCRdb fed the multiplex PCR reads into MiXCR, producing one record per CDR3 protein. The sample contains some 440,000 distinct CDR3 sequences, around 20% of which appear only once. Broader study findings: Lower TCR diversity characterized persistent Graves' patients relative to newly diagnosed patients.

Regarding time point: persistent/refractory GD, antithyroid drugs over 5 years with positive TRAb. RNA extracted from PBMCs served as the sequencing template. This clonotype was observed many times. Its antigen remains unknown. The clonotype comes from a female donor with Graves disease. Specimen: peripheral blood mononuclear cells (PBMCs), collected when the disease was refractory, from a patient treated with antithyroid drugs. V usage is TRBV28 and J usage is TRBJ1-1, with D uncertain. CDR3 residues: CASSYRVSTEAFF. The CDR3 DNA follows: TGTGCCAGCAGCTACCGAGTAAGCACTGAAGCTTTCTTT.